The 21 T cell receptor beta chains reported below all come from one sample, sequenced in a study of shared clonotypes between healthy human individuals (TCRdb year 2020). The method was the immunoSEQ multiplex PCR assay. The immuneACCESS repertoire file appears here via TCRdb, limited to in-frame rearrangements. These files lack a portion of the clones; in checked studies, under half of the deficit traces to unresolved V genes, and the cause of the others is not known. This sample is represented by about 600,000 clones; roughly 79% of them were singletons. The ten top clones hold more than 10% of the sample. Sequenced: PBMCs. Receptors originate from a woman in her thirties or forties in good health. Some clones in this sample may be carry-over from other donors' samples.

J is TRBJ2-1 and V is TRBV5-1; 12 bases align to TRBD2. The CDR3 loop spans 16 amino acids. Looked up from germline, CDR1 is SGHRS and CDR2 is YFSETQ. Trimming cost V 0 bases and J 7 bases; bases outside gene matches: 5. CDR3 sequence (DNA): TGCGCCAGCAGCTTGGGACCTAGCGGGAGGGTTAATGAGCAGTTCTTC. It is translated as CASSLGPSGRVNEQFF.

This clone was counted a single time. Since a far larger clone is one base different, this is likely a read error. The sample contains more than one DNA sequence encoding this CDR3. The V and J genes are TRBV27 and TRBJ1-5, with 7 bases matching TRBD1. With 6 bases clipped from V and 6 bases from J, the junction kept 8 bases outside the gene matches. Germline V gives CDR1 MNHEY, CDR2 SMNVEV (reference sequence). The CDR3 extends over 14 amino acids. The CDR3 sequence is CASRVRGECQPQHF. The CDR3, as DNA: TGTGCCAGCAGAGTCAGGGGGGAATGTCAGCCCCAGCATTTT.

This clone appeared a single time. The genes are TRBV7-8 and TRBJ2-7; D gene unclear. Germline V lookup: CDR1 SGHVS, CDR2 FQNEAQ. The CDR3 has 11 residues. V lost 2 bases and J 5 bases, leaving 4 bases between the germline ends. DNA for the CDR3: TGTGCCAGCAGCTTATTCAACGAGCAGTACTTC. Its translation: CASSLFNEQYF.

This clone occurred many times. As DNA, the CDR3 is TGTGCCAGCAGCTTTTCCATGCAGGGAGCGTACGAGCAGTACTTC. Translation: CASSFSMQGAYEQYF. V gene TRBV7-2 combines with J gene TRBJ2-7; D might be TRBD1 or TRBD2, each matching 5 bases. Germline-derived CDR1 and CDR2 are SGHTA and FQGNSA. This CDR3 comprises 15 residues. The V and J ends lost 3 bases and 4 bases respectively, with 16 bases between them. The variable domain in full, with the rest retrieved from reference TRBV7-2 and TRBJ2-7, is GAGVSQSPSNKVTEKGKDVELRCDPISGHTALYWYRQSLGQGLEFLIYFQGNSAPDKSGLPSDRFSAERTGGSVSTLTIQRTQQEDSAVYLCASSFSMQGAYEQYFGPGTRLTVT.

This clone was seen only a few times. The CDR3 nucleotides read TGTGCCAGCAGTCGGGCGGGAGAGCTCCACGAGCAGTACTTC. Its protein is CASSRAGELHEQYF. V usage is TRBV7-6 and J usage is TRBJ2-7; 7 positions agree with TRBD2. This CDR3 contains 14 residues. Germline V gene lookup returns CDR1 SGHVS and CDR2 FNYEAQ. V lost 6 bases and J lost 5; bases outside the gene matches: 10.

This clone has a handful of counts. The chain employs TRBV4-1 and TRBJ1-4; possibly TRBD1 for D (5 bases). V shed 0 bases and J shed 8 bases, with 16 bases lying between them. CDR1 and CDR2 from the germline V gene are MGHRA and YSYEKL. This CDR3 contains 16 residues. The CDR3 DNA is TGCGCCAGCAGCCAAGATGGGACCGGCTGGGAGGAAAAACTGTTTTTT. As protein: CASSQDGTGWEEKLFF.

This clone has a single count. This chain uses TRBV30 with TRBJ2-4; D may be TRBD2 (5 bases). V was clipped by 1 base and J by 8 bases, with 9 bases between them. The CDR3 totals 12 residues. CDR1 is GTSNPN and CDR2 is SVGIG in the germline V gene (reference sequence). The CDR3 nucleotides read TGTGCCTGGAGTGAGATTAGCGACATTCAGTACTTC. Encoded protein: CAWSEISDIQYF. The full variable domain, with the rest looked up from reference TRBV30 and TRBJ2-4, is SQTIHQWPATLVQPVGSPLSLECTVEGTSNPNLYWYRQAAGRGLQLLFYSVGIGQISSEVPQNLSASRPQDRQFILSSKKLLLSDSGFYLCAWSEISDIQYFGAGTRLSVL.

This chain joins TRBV9 and TRBJ2-1, with 9 bases aligning to TRBD2. Germline CDR1 is SGDLS and CDR2 is YYNGEE. The CDR3 has 17 amino acids. Losses at the gene ends were 3 bases for V and 4 bases for J; bases not matched to a gene: 11. CDR3 DNA sequence: TGTGCCAGCAGCGGCCCACGGGGCGGGAGGGCGTACAATGAGCAGTTCTTC. Its translation: CASSGPRGGRAYNEQFF.

To note about this clone: At one end, the junction sequence differs from germline, possibly due to a read error. Other DNA sequences in the same sample also yield this CDR3. The rearrangement uses TRBV4-1 and TRBJ2-4; no reliable D call. The CDR3 spans 17 residues. Germline CDR1 MGHRA, CDR2 YSYEKL. CDR3 coding DNA: TGCGCCAGCAGCCCCGTGGGGTCCGGCCGGGCCAAAAACATCCAGTACTTC. This gives the protein CASSPVGSGRAKNIQYF.

The V gene is TRBV5-1, the J gene TRBJ1-4; D is perhaps TRBD1 (6 bases). The CDR3 has 16 amino acids. Germline-derived CDR1 and CDR2 are SGHRS and YFSETQ. The V end lost 8 bases, the J end lost 4 bases, and 21 bases lay between the germline ends. The CDR3 reads CASNFPPGHHNEKLFF. The CDR3 coding sequence is TGCGCCAGTAACTTCCCCCCGGGACACCATAATGAAAAACTGTTTTTT.

This clone was seen at least ten times. This chain uses TRBV9 with TRBJ2-7; tentative D call: TRBD2 (6 bases). The CDR3 length is 14 residues. CDR1 is SGDLS, CDR2 YYNGEE, per germline. The V gene lost 0 bases and the J gene lost 2 bases, with 9 bases spanning the gap. This chain's CDR3 is CASSVEAGPYEQYF. DNA for the CDR3: TGTGCCAGCAGCGTAGAAGCGGGTCCCTACGAGCAGTACTTC.

On this clone: With a far larger clone one base away, a read error is the likely cause. Other DNA sequences of this sample code for an identical CDR3. The rearrangement links TRBV21-1 to TRBJ2-7; TRBD1 is the table's D call and was not checked against the DNA. TRBV21-1 is given as a pseudogene. CDR3 size: 18 residues. Written as DNA, the CDR3 is TGTGCCAGCAGCAAACTTCGAGGACCCTTAAGGGGTACCTACGAGCAGTACTTC. Translated: CASSKLRGPLRGTYEQYF.

The V and J genes are TRBV5-6 and TRBJ2-4; TRBD1 might be the D (6 bases). The germline V and J ends were trimmed by 4 bases and 6 bases, with 11 bases remaining between them. The CDR3 runs 13 residues. From germline, CDR1 is SGHDT and CDR2 YYEEEE. CDR3 region: CASSATGLNIQYF. CDR3 sequence (DNA): TGTGCCAGCAGCGCAACAGGGTTAAACATTCAGTACTTC.

The rearrangement links TRBV19 to TRBJ2-7; 7 bases line up with TRBD1. The CDR3 totals 14 residues. With 5 bases clipped from V and 2 bases from J, the junction kept 6 bases outside the gene matches. Germline lookup yields CDR1 LNHDA and CDR2 SQIVND (reference sequence). CDR3: CASSLTGLPYEQYF. CDR3 sequence (DNA): TGTGCCAGTAGTCTGACAGGGCTACCCTACGAGCAGTACTTC.

The V and J genes are TRBV7-3 and TRBJ2-6, with D possibly TRBD1 on 6 matching bases. Germline V CDR1 and CDR2: SGHTA, FQGTGA. The CDR3 is made up of 18 amino acids. Trimming took off 0 bases at V and 2 bases at J, with 14 bases between the two ends. The CDR3 region is CASSLTGAGAAGANVLTF. The CDR3 bases are TGTGCCAGCAGCTTAACGGGGGCCGGGGCGGCTGGGGCCAACGTCCTGACTTTC.

The genes are TRBV30 and TRBJ2-7; a weak D match, TRBD2 (5 bases). The CDR3 runs 13 residues. Germline V gene data show CDR1 as GTSNPN and CDR2 as SVGIG (reference sequence). The V end lost 0 bases, the J end lost 3 bases, and 9 bases lay between the germline ends. The CDR3 coding sequence is TGTGCCTGGAGTGTAATGGCGGGCTACGAGCAGTACTTC. Amino acid sequence: CAWSVMAGYEQYF.

This clone was detected once. This chain links TRBV5-6 with TRBJ2-7, with D possibly matching TRBD2 (5 bases). CDR1 and CDR2 (germline): SGHDT, YYEEEE. This CDR3 has 15 residues. The V end was cut by 1 base, the J end by 0 bases, with 11 bases between. CDR3 amino acids: CASSLRLGSSYEQYF. The CDR3 nucleotides read TGTGCCAGCAGCTTGCGGCTAGGGAGCTCCTACGAGCAGTACTTC. The variable domain in full, with the rest retrieved from reference TRBV5-6 and TRBJ2-7, is DAGVTQSPTHLIKTRGQQVTLRCSPKSGHDTVSWYQQALGQGPQFIFQYYEEEERQRGNFPDRFSGHQFPNYSSELNVNALLLGDSALYLCASSLRLGSSYEQYFGPGTRLTVT.

As concerns this clone: Other DNA sequences in this sample translate to the same CDR3. The chain uses TRBV19 and TRBJ1-1; 7 bases fit TRBD1. The V gene's germline CDR1 is LNHDA and CDR2 SQIVND (reference sequence). J was trimmed by 4 bases and V by 5 bases; bases with no gene match: 4. CDR3 size: 13 residues. The CDR3 sequence is CASSSQGGTEAFF. CDR3 nucleotide sequence: TGTGCCAGTAGTTCCCAGGGGGGCACTGAAGCTTTCTTT.

The V and J genes are TRBV27 and TRBJ1-1; the match to TRBD1 covers 8 bases. This CDR3 region has 14 residues. The germline V gene encodes CDR1 MNHEY and CDR2 SMNVEV (reference sequence). Trimming removed 5 bases from V and 1 base from J; junction bases left unmatched: 3. As DNA, the CDR3 is TGTGCCAGCAGTAGGACAGGGTGGAACACTGAAGCTTTCTTT. Protein: CASSRTGWNTEAFF.

The rearrangement uses TRBV29-1 and TRBJ2-7; 8 nucleotides align to TRBD2. From germline, CDR1 is SQVTM and CDR2 ANQGSEA. V lost 4 bases, J lost 11 bases, and 10 bases stayed unmatched. CDR3 length: 12 amino acids. CDR3 DNA sequence: TGCAGCGTTGGGCTAGCGGGTGGTTATAAGTACTTC. This codes for CSVGLAGGYKYF.

The rearrangement uses TRBV2 and TRBJ2-5, with D maybe TRBD2 (5 bases). The CDR3 runs 15 residues. Germline V gene sequence: CDR1 SNHLY, CDR2 FYNNEI. Trimming stripped 0 bases from V and 6 bases from J, with 14 bases between. The CDR3 nucleotides read TGTGCCAGCAGTGAAGCGCTCGGGGTCTTTAAGACCCAGTACTTC. It yields the protein CASSEALGVFKTQYF.